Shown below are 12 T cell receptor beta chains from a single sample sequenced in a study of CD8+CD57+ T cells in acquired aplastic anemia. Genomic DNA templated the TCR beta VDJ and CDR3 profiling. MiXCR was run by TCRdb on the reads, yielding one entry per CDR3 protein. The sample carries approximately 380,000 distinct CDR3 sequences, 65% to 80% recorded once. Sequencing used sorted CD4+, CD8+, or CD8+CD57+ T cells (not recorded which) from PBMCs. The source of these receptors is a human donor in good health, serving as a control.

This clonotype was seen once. In nucleotides, the CDR3 is TGCGCCAGCAGCCTCCACCTAGGGGACACCACGAACTATGGCTACACCTTC. Its protein product is CASSLHLGDTTNYGYTF. The chain recombines TRBV4-3 with TRBJ1-2; possibly TRBD1 for D (6 bases). The germline V gene has CDR1 LGHNA and CDR2 YSLEER. The CDR3 is made up of 17 amino acids. V lost 4 bases and J lost 2, with 20 bases in between.

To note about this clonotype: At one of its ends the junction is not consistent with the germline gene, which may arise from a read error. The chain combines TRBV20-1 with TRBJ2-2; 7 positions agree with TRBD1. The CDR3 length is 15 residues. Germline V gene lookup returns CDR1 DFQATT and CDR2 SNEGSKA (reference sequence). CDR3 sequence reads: CSARVGTANTGELSW. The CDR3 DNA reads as TGCAGTGCTAGGGTAGGGACAGCGAACACCGGGGAGCTGTCTTGG.

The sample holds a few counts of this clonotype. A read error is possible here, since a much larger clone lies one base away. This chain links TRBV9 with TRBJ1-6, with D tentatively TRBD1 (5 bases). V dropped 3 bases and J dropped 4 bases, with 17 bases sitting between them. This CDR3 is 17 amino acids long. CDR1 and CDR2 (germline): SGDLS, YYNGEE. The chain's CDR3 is CASSGTTGVSYNSPLHF. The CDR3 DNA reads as TGTGCCAGCAGCGGAACCACAGGCGTCTCTTATAATTCACCCCTCCACTTT.

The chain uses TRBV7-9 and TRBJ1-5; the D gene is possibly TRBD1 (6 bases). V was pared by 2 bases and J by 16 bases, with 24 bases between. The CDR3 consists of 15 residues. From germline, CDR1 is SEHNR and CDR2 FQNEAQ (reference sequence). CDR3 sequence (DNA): TGTGCCAGCAGCTTAAAGGGGGGCACTGAAGCTTTCTTTCATTTT. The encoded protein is CASSLKGGTEAFFHF.

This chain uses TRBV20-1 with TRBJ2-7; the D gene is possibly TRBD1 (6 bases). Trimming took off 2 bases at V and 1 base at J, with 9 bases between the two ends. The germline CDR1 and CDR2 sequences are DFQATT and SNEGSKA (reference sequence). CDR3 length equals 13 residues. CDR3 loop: CSARTDRSYEQYF. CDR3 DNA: TGCAGTGCTAGAACGGACAGATCCTACGAGCAGTACTTC.

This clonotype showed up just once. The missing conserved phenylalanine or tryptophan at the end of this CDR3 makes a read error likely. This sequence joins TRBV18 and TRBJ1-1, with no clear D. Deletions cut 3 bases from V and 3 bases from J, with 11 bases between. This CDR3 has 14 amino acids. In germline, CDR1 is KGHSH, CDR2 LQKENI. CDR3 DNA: TGTGCCAGCTCACCGGAAGGAATGCACACTGAAGCTTTCTCT. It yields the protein CASSPEGMHTEAFS.

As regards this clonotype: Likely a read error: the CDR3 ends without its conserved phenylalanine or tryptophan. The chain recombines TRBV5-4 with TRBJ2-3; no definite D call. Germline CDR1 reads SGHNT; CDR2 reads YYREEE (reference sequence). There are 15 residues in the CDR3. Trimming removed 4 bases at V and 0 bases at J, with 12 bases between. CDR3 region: CASSPETRSTDTQYL. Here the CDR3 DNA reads TGTGCCAGCAGCCCCGAGACAAGGAGCACAGATACGCAGTATCTT.

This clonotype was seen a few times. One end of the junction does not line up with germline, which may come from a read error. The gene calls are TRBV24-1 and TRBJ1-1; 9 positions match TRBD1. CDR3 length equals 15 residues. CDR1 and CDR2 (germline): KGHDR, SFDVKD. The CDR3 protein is CATSGLGQGGTEAFF. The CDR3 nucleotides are TGTGCCACCAGTGGTTTGGGACAGGGCGGCACTGAAGCTTTCTTT.

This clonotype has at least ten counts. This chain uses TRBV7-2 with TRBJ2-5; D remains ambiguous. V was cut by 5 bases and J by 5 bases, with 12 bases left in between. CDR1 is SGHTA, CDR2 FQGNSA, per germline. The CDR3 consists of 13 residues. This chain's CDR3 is CASSPLGPETQYF. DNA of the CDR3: TGTGCCAGCAGCCCCTTGGGCCCGGAGACCCAGTACTTC.

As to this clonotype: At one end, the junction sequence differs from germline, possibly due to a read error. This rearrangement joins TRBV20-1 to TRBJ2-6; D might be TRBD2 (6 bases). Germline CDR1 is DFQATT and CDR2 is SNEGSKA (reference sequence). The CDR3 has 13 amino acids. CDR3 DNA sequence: TGCAGTGCTAGAGTAGGAGGGATGAACACTGAAGCTTTC. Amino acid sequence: CSARVGGMNTEAF.

DNA of the CDR3: TGCAGTGCTAGAGATTTCAAACAGGAGAACTATGGCTACACCTTC. As protein: CSARDFKQENYGYTF. The chain links TRBV20-1 to TRBJ1-2; TRBD1 might be the D (5 bases). The V and J ends lost 0 bases and 2 bases respectively, with 13 bases between them. Germline V gene lookup returns CDR1 DFQATT and CDR2 SNEGSKA (reference sequence). The CDR3 runs 15 residues.

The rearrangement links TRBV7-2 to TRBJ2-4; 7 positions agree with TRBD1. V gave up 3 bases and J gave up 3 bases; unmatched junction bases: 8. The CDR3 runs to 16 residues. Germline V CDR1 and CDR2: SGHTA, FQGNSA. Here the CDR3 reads CASSFGRGQLKNIQYF. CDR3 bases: TGTGCCAGCAGCTTCGGCAGGGGACAGCTCAAAAACATTCAGTACTTC.